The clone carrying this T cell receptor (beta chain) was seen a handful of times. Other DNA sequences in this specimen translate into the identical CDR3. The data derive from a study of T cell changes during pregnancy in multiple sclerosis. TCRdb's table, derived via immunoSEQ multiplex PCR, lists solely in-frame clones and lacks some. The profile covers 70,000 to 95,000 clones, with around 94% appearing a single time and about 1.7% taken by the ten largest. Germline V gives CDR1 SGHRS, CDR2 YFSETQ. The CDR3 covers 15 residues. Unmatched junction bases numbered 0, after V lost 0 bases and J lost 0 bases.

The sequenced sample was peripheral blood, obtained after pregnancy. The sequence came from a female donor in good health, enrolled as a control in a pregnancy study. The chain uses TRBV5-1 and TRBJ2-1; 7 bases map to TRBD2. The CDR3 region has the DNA TGCGCCAGCAGCTTGGGCGGGAGCTCCTACAATGAGCAGTTCTTC. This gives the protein CASSLGGSSYNEQFF. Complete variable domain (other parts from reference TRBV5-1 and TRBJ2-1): KAGVTQTPRYLIKTRGQQVTLSCSPISGHRSVSWYQQTPGQGLQFLFEYFSETQRNKGNFPGRFSGRQFSNSRSEMNVSTLELGDSALYLCASSLGGSSYNEQFFGPGTRLTVL.